The entry below describes one T cell receptor beta chain. The germline CDR1 and CDR2 sequences are SEHNR and FQNEAQ (reference sequence). The CDR3 length is 16 residues. Unmatched junction bases numbered 9, after V lost 3 bases and J lost 5 bases. Only in-frame clones appear in the TCRdb table, and some are missing; sequencing was by immunoSEQ multiplex PCR. The repertoire holds about 470,000 clones, roughly 87% seen once, with about 0.7% in the top ten. This sample is part of a study of blood T cell repertoires in COVID-19. At the level of the study: From the United States, Italy and Spain came samples of acute and convalescent COVID-19. T cells, B-cell-depleted T cells, or PBMCs supplied cDNA or gDNA.

Individuals aged roughly 18 to 90 years were recruited from approximately 24 US areas. Assignment of participants to cohorts was predicated upon participant-reported clinical history. This TCR came from a woman younger than 35 who had recovered from COVID-19. The source material was PBMCs or T cells enriched from blood (not recorded which). The V call is TRBV7-9, the J call TRBJ2-3; 9 nucleotides match TRBD1. The DNA for the CDR3 is TGTGCCAGCAGCTTGTACCGGGACAGGGTAGGAGATACGCAGTATTTT. It codes for CASSLYRDRVGDTQYF.